Detailed here is one T cell receptor beta chain. Antigen specificity is unknown. TCRdb reprocessed the 5' RACE reads via MiXCR and lists one record per CDR3 protein. Here the sample spans about 500,000 distinct CDR3 sequences, about a fifth being singletons. With 4 bases removed from V and 0 bases from J, the gap between germline ends came to 17 bases. The CDR3 consists of 17 residues. Germline V gives CDR1 MGHRA, CDR2 YSYEKL. The data belong to a study of T-cell memory formation after mild COVID-19. General observations from the study: Clones from the second wave (peaking day 37) had unconfirmed SARS-CoV-2 specificity. Memory cells collected pre-infection included some clones that later responded, suggesting cross-reactive memory joined.

The sequence came from an adult woman who had mild COVID-19 (a few samples of this study predate the infection). Cell type and time point are not known. Input material: PBMCs or a T cell subset sorted from them (not recorded which). This chain connects TRBV4-1 to TRBJ2-3; tentatively, D is TRBD2 (6 bases). The CDR3 spells CASSPFGGSTSTDTQYF. Written as DNA, the CDR3 is TGCGCCAGCAGCCCCTTCGGGGGAAGTACTAGCACAGATACGCAGTATTTT.